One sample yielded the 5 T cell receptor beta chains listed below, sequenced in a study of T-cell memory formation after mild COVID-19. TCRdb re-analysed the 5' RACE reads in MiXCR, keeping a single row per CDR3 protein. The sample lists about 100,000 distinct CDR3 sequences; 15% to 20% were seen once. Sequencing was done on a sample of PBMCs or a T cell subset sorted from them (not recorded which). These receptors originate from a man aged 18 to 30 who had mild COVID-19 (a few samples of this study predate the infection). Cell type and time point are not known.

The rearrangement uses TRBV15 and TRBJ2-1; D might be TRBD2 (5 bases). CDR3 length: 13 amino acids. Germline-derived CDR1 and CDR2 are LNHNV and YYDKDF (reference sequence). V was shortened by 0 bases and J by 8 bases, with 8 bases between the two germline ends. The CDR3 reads CATSRDPGDEQFF. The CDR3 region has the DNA TGTGCCACCAGCAGAGATCCCGGGGATGAGCAGTTCTTC. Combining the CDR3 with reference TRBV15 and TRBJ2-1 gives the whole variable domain DAMVIQNPRYQVTQFGKPVTLSCSQTLNHNVMYWYQQKSSQAPKLLFHYYDKDFNNEADTPDNFQSRRPNTSFCFLDIRSPGLGDTAMYLCATSRDPGDEQFFGPGTRLTVL.

DNA for the CDR3: TGCGCCAGCAGCCAAGCGGGACAGGGTGGTTCACCCCTCCACTTT. Its translation: CASSQAGQGGSPLHF. This chain uses TRBV4-3 with TRBJ1-6; 9 nucleotides match TRBD1. V was clipped by 1 base and J by 9 bases; unmatched bases: 4. CDR1 is LGHNA, CDR2 YSLEER, per germline. CDR3 size: 15 residues.

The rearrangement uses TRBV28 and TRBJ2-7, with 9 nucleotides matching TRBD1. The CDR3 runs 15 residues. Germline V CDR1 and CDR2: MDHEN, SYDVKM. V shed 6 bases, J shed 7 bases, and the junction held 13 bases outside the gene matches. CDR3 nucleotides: TGTGCCAGCAGCTTAAACAGGGGGCGGTCTGGGGAGCAGTACGTC. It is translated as CASSLNRGRSGEQYV.

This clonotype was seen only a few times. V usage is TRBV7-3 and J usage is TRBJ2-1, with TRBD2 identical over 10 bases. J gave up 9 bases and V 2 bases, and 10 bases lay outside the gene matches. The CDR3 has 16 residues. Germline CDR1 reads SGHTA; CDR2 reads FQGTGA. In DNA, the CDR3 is TGTGCCAGCAGCTTAGAAGCCCTAGCGGGGGTGGGTGAGCAGTTCTTC. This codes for CASSLEALAGVGEQFF.

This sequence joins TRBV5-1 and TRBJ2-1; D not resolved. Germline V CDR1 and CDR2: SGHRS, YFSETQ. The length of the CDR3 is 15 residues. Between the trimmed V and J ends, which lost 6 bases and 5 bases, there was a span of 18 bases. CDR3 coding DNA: TGCGCCAGCAAGCCCCTTGGTGGGAATGACAATGAGCAGTTCTTC. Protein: CASKPLGGNDNEQFF. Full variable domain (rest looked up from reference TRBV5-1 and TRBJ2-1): KAGVTQTPRYLIKTRGQQVTLSCSPISGHRSVSWYQQTPGQGLQFLFEYFSETQRNKGNFPGRFSGRQFSNSRSEMNVSTLELGDSALYLCASKPLGGNDNEQFFGPGTRLTVL.